This is a list of T cell receptor beta chains from one sample in a study of blood T cells in healthy people across ages. TCRdb re-analysed the 5' RACE reads in MiXCR, keeping a single row per CDR3 protein. The table lists 2 million or so distinct CDR3 sequences, roughly 49% of them singletons. The sequencing sample was made of blood. All receptors derive from a woman between 40 and 55 years old in good health. CDR3s include the opening cysteine and the closing phenylalanine or tryptophan. Each record gives: J gene, D gene, V gene, clone size, CDR3 protein, CDR3 DNA. D genes are given only for firm matches. Clone size is given for some rows only: seen once, a few or many times, or a class if the clone is expanded.

TRBJ2-2,NA,TRBV10-1,NA,CASSESSRGELFF,TGCGCCAGCAGTGAGTCGTCGAGGGGGGAGCTGTTTTTT
TRBJ1-1,NA,TRBV5-1,NA,CASAYGADTEAFF,TGCGCCAGCGCGTACGGGGCGGACACTGAAGCTTTCTTT
TRBJ1-5,NA,TRBV20-1,few,CSASSGGNQPQHF,TGCAGTGCTAGCAGTGGGGGCAATCAGCCCCAGCATTTT
TRBJ2-1,TRBD2,TRBV27,NA,CASSRTSGVVEQFF,TGTGCCAGCAGTCGGACTAGCGGGGTAGTTGAGCAGTTCTTC
TRBJ1-1,NA,TRBV7-2,NA,CASSLNRGDSPFF,TGTGCCAGCAGCTTAAATCGTGGGGATTCTCCTTTCTTT
TRBJ2-3,TRBD2,TRBV6-4,few,CASSDSRGGGADTQYF,TGTGCCAGCAGTGACTCGCGGGGGGGCGGTGCAGATACGCAGTATTTT
TRBJ2-3,NA,TRBV11-1,NA,CASSSSRDVSTDTQYF,TGTGCCAGCAGCTCTAGCAGGGACGTGAGCACAGATACGCAGTATTTT
TRBJ1-4,NA,TRBV2,NA,CASSRQQNEKLFF,TGTGCCAGCAGTCGTCAGCAAAATGAAAAACTGTTTTTT
TRBJ2-5,NA,TRBV20-1,NA,CSASGQRGETQYF,TGCAGTGCCTCGGGACAGCGGGGAGAGACCCAGTACTTC
TRBJ2-7,NA,TRBV28,NA,CASSDRHSYEQYF,TGTGCCAGCTCAGACAGGCACTCCTACGAGCAGTACTTC
TRBJ1-2,NA,TRBV21-1,few,CASSKGFGSYGYTF,TGTGCCAGCAGCAAAGGTTTTGGAAGCTATGGCTACACCTTC
TRBJ1-2,NA,TRBV29-1,NA,CSVGSKNYGYTF,TGCAGCGTTGGCAGTAAAAACTATGGCTACACCTTC
TRBJ2-6,NA,TRBV6-6,few,CASSSGASGANVLTF,TGTGCCAGCAGTTCAGGGGCCTCTGGGGCCAACGTCCTGACTTTC
TRBJ2-5,NA,TRBV7-3,NA,CASSSGGGSQETQYF,TGTGCCAGCAGCTCTGGTGGGGGGAGCCAGGAGACCCAGTACTTC
TRBJ1-2,NA,TRBV20-1,NA,CSAIDVPQGGGYTF,TGCAGTGCTATTGATGTGCCGCAGGGAGGTGGCTACACCTTC
TRBJ2-3,TRBD1,TRBV5-6,few,CASTLIGPGGSDTQYF,TGTGCCAGCACTTTGATAGGTCCAGGGGGTTCAGATACGCAGTATTTT
TRBJ2-1,NA,TRBV4-3,few,CASSQGLRGPNEQFF,TGCGCCAGCAGCCAAGGGTTAAGGGGTCCCAATGAGCAGTTCTTC
TRBJ2-5,TRBD2,TRBV28,NA,CASAGTSGGRETQYF,TGTGCCAGCGCCGGGACTAGCGGGGGAAGGGAGACCCAGTACTTC
TRBJ2-1,TRBD2,TRBV27,once,CASSFMTRQRDGGNEQFF,TGTGCCAGCAGTTTTATGACAAGGCAGCGGGACGGGGGAAATGAGCAGTTCTTC
TRBJ2-1,NA,TRBV9,NA,CASSVSYRSQGVNEQFF,TGTGCCAGCAGCGTATCCTATCGTTCACAGGGTGTCAATGAGCAGTTCTTC
TRBJ2-6,NA,TRBV6-5,NA,CASSYSWRGRAGANVLTF,TGTGCCAGCAGTTACTCGTGGCGGGGGCGAGCTGGGGCCAACGTCCTGACTTTC
TRBJ1-6,TRBD1,TRBV20-1,NA,CSARETGMGSPLHF,TGCAGTGCTAGAGAGACAGGGATGGGTTCACCCCTCCACTTT
TRBJ2-7,NA,TRBV28,NA,CASSLSGRVPYEQYF,TGTGCCAGCAGTTTATCGGGACGGGTGCCTTACGAGCAGTACTTC
TRBJ2-3,NA,TRBV5-1,NA,CASSFMEGTDTQYF,TGCGCCAGCAGCTTTATGGAGGGCACAGATACGCAGTATTTT
TRBJ2-1,TRBD2,TRBV5-1,NA,CASSQTLAGGAPSYEQFF,TGCGCCAGCAGCCAGACTCTAGCGGGGGGCGCCCCTTCTTATGAGCAGTTCTTC
TRBJ2-5,NA,TRBV29-1,few,CSHGSLQETQYF,TGCAGCCATGGGAGCCTCCAAGAGACCCAGTACTTC
TRBJ2-4,NA,TRBV7-2,NA,CASSLGSGAKREQYF,TGTGCCAGCAGCTTAGGCTCGGGGGCTAAACGGGAGCAGTACTTC
TRBJ2-1,NA,TRBV4-1,NA,CASSQRLQSYNEQFF,TGCGCCAGCAGCCAGCGACTCCAATCCTACAATGAGCAGTTCTTC
TRBJ2-3,TRBD2,TRBV5-6,few,CASSKKLAGSPDTQYF,TGTGCCAGCAGCAAAAAACTAGCGGGGAGCCCAGATACGCAGTATTTT
TRBJ2-7,NA,TRBV27,few,CASSTHLEQYF,TGTGCCAGCAGTACTCACCTCGAGCAGTACTTC
TRBJ2-7,NA,TRBV5-1,NA,CASSPRPPGGQYNEQYF,TGCGCCAGCAGCCCACGCCCCCCGGGGGGCCAATACAATGAGCAGTACTTC